A selection of T cell receptor beta chains follows, all from one sample in a study of blood T cell dynamics during melanoma immunotherapy. Data came from immunoSEQ multiplex PCR; TCRdb stores just in-frame clones and leaves some out. Of about 19,000 clones listed, around nine tenths are singletons. This specimen was blood, taken from a patient treated with checkpoint blockade. The receptors derive from a human donor with melanoma. CDR3s include the opening cysteine and the closing phenylalanine or tryptophan.

V gene,CDR3 protein
TRBV4-2,CASSQVLGTGNTIYF
TRBV5-8,CASNHRGNEQFF
TRBV10-3,CATIHTDTQYF
TRBV7-8,CASSLGRVRDFVHEQFF
TRBV6-1,CASSDRGASTDTQYF
TRBV5-5,CASSPRTSGSSYEQYF
TRBV7-2,CASSLRVSPDTQYF
TRBV14,CASSQDVGTSEYF
TRBV9,CASSVGGLNEQFF
TRBV9,CASSGLGIDYGYTF
TRBV28,CASSLPPSGTSSYEQYF
TRBV18,CASSPRESSYEQYF
TRBV6-5,CASSPGSGYEQYF
TRBV5-1,CASSLVGTSPDTQYF
TRBV5-6,CASSLGLGGNEQYF
TRBV15,CATSRDLDNVNYEQYF
TRBV14,CASSEYLSSGNTIYF
TRBV27,CASSPRALPRGYGYTF
TRBV4-3,CASSQVNRGRETQYF
TRBV7-9,CASSPEEGTNTEAFF
TRBV7-8,CASSSLQRTNTEAFF
TRBV7-9,CASSLNGHRQETQYF
TRBV5-4,CASSWGSSGSQYEQFF
TRBV30,CAWAPGQGIYEQYF
TRBV5-6,CASGEGTGGVWNTEAFF
TRBV6-1,CASSESGGAPSNYGYTF
TRBV11-2,CASSLGTGTKNIQYF
TRBV4-2,CASSQTGAGFTEAFF
TRBV9,CASSVEEQAIYGYTF
TRBV15,CATSRGDFDTDYEQYF
TRBV28,CASSFRGLPYEQYF
TRBV13,CASSLVTDRVNTEAFF
TRBV9,CASSGDGFSYEQYF
TRBV28,CASSIAGGPLHEQYF
TRBV27,CASSSRALSNQPQHF
TRBV27,CASSLLDRGLADTQYF
TRBV5-4,CASSPGTSGPYEQYF
TRBV18,CASSPGNGYTF
TRBV27,CASRPGGTGGLYGYTF
TRBV2,CASSEDPNYEQYF
TRBV7-2,CASRRLQGVNYNEQFF
TRBV5-8,CASSPKGPGRGAFF
TRBV7-9,CASRSSGGEQFF
TRBV19,CASSVPGQGGYTF
TRBV14,CASSHGRAEQYF
TRBV5-1,CASSLLAGVAYEQYF
TRBV19,CASSMSRGGPNTEAFF
TRBV5-1,CASRWTSRNEQFF
TRBV30,CAWRATRAFTDTQYF
TRBV30,CAWTSGMAHEQFF
TRBV30,CAWSQTGTEAFF
TRBV9,CASSAIQGSANTEAFF
TRBV27,CASSSSSTSGMYNEQFF
TRBV28,CASSLYQGQQETQYF
TRBV9,CASSLTVGAVGGYTF